This T cell receptor (beta chain) was identified during a study of shared clonotypes between healthy human individuals. Each sorted subset replicate got 200 ng genomic DNA, tens of thousands of genomes. Data came from immunoSEQ multiplex PCR; TCRdb stores just in-frame clones and leaves some out. The profile shows a few million clones, more than 90% of them singletons. Germline V gene lookup returns CDR1 GTSNPN and CDR2 SVGIG (reference sequence). V lost 5 bases to trimming and J lost 6 bases, with 13 bases between them. The length of the CDR3 is 12 residues. The sequenced material came from naive CD4+ T cells sorted from blood. Noted subset: CD45RA+ positively selected. This TCR came from a man aged 18 to 29 in good health. J is TRBJ1-2 and V is TRBV30, with D possibly being TRBD1 (6 bases). The CDR3 region is CAWARDTNGYTF. CDR3 coding DNA: TGTGCCTGGGCGAGGGACACAAATGGCTACACCTTC.